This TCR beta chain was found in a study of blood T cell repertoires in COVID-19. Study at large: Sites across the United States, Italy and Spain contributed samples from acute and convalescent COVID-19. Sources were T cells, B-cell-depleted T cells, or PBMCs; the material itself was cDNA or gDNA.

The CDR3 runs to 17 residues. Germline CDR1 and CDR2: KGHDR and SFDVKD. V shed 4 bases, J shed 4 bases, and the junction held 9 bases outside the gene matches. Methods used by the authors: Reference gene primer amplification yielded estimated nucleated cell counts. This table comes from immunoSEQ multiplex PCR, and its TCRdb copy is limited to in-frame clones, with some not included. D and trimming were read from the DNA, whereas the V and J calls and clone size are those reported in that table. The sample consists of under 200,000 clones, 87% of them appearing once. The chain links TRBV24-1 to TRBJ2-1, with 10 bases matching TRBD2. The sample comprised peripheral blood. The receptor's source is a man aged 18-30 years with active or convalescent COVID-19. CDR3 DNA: TGTGCCACCAGTGAGCCCCTAACTAGCGGGGAGTACAATGAGCAGTTCTTC. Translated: CATSEPLTSGEYNEQFF.